This T cell receptor (beta chain) was observed in a study of blood T cell repertoires in COVID-19. Overall study: Acute and convalescent COVID-19 samples came from the United States, Italy and Spain. PBMCs, B-cell-depleted T cells, or T cells were the source of the cDNA or gDNA that made up the material.

Per the study methods: Quantification of nucleated cells was approximated via reference gene primer amplification. Sequencing used immunoSEQ multiplex PCR; TCRdb keeps in-frame clones, though not all of them. V, J and clone size reflect that table, while D and trimming were determined from the DNA. Among around 220,000 clones listed, 70% to 85% were seen once. Unmatched junction bases numbered 5, after V lost 0 bases and J lost 2 bases. Germline CDR1 is SGHNT and CDR2 is YYREEE (reference sequence). This CDR3 spans 16 amino acids. This chain connects TRBV5-4 to TRBJ2-7, with 10 bases that match TRBD2. The clonotype was recovered from a woman in her forties with active or convalescent COVID-19. The specimen sequenced was peripheral blood. The CDR3 region has the DNA TGTGCCAGCAGCTTGGAGAGTAGCGGGGGGACCTACGAGCAGTACTTC. Translating it yields CASSLESSGGTYEQYF. Looking up the rest from reference TRBV5-4 and TRBJ2-7 gives the full variable domain: ETGVTQSPTHLIKTRGQQVTLRCSSQSGHNTVSWYQQALGQGPQFIFQYYREEENGRGNFPPRFSGLQFPNYSSELNVNALELDDSALYLCASSLESSGGTYEQYFGPGTRLTVT.